This T cell receptor beta chain was profiled in a study of cytotoxic CD8 clonotypes in ibrutinib-treated CLL. The table came from immunoSEQ multiplex PCR; TCRdb's copy has only in-frame clones and leaves some out. This sample has around 140,000 clones, with roughly 80% found just once. There are 14 residues in the CDR3. The germline V gene encodes CDR1 MDHEN and CDR2 SYDVKM. V was shortened by 2 bases and J by 1 base, with 9 bases between the two germline ends. The source is a human donor with chronic lymphocytic leukemia. The starting material was PBMCs, obtained after 12 months of ibrutinib treatment. V and J are TRBV28 and TRBJ2-7; D perhaps matches TRBD1 (7 bases). The chain's CDR3 is CASSLPGGSYEQYF. CDR3 in DNA: TGTGCCAGCAGTTTACCAGGGGGGTCCTACGAGCAGTACTTC. Full variable domain (rest looked up from reference TRBV28 and TRBJ2-7): DVKVTQSSRYLVKRTGEKVFLECVQDMDHENMFWYRQDPGLGLRLIYFSYDVKMKEKGDIPEGYSVSREKKERFSLILESASTNQTSMYLCASSLPGGSYEQYFGPGTRLTVT.